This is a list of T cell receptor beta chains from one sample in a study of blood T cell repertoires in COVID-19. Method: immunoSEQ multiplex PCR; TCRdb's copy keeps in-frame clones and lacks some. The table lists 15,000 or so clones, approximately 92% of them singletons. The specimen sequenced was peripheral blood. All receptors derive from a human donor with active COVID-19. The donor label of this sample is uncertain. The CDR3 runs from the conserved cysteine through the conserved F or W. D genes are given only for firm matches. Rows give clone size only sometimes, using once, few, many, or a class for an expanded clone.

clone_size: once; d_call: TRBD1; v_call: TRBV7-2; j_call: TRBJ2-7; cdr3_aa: CASSLVVSDRAYEQYF; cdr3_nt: TGTGCCAGCAGCTTAGTGGTCTCTGACAGGGCCTACGAGCAGTACTTC
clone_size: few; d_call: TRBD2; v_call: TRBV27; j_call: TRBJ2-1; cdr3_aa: CASSLWTSGRNEQFF; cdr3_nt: TGTGCCAGCAGTTTATGGACTAGCGGGAGGAATGAGCAGTTCTTC
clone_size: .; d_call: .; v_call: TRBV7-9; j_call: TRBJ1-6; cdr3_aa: CASSLGGGGNSPLHF; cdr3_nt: TGTGCCAGCAGCTTAGGTGGAGGAGGCAATTCACCCCTCCACTTT
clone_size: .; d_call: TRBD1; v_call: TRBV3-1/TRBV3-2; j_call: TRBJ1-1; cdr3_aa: CASSPRDRGLNTEAFF; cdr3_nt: TGTGCCAGCAGCCCAAGGGACAGGGGGTTGAACACTGAAGCTTTCTTT
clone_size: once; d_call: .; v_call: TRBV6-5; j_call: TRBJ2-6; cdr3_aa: CASSPGTSGANVLTF; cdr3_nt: TGTGCCAGCAGCCCAGGGACTTCAGGGGCCAACGTCCTGACTTTC
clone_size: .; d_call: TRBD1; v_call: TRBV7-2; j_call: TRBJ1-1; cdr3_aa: CASSLDRVKAFF; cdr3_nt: TGTGCCAGCAGTTTGGACAGGGTAAAAGCTTTCTTT
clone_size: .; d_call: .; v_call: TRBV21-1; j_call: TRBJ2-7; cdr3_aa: CASSKGGGLAGVFRQEQYF; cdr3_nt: TGTGCCAGCAGCAAAGGGGGCGGGCTAGCGGGAGTTTTCCGGCAGGAGCAGTACTTC
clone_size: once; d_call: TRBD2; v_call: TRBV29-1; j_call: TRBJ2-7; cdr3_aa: CSVEASGKDEQYF; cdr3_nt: TGCAGCGTTGAAGCTAGCGGGAAGGACGAGCAGTACTTC
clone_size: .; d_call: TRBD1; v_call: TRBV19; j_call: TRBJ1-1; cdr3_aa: CASQLGGTGNTEAFF; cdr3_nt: TGTGCCAGCCAACTCGGGGGGACAGGGAACACTGAAGCTTTCTTT
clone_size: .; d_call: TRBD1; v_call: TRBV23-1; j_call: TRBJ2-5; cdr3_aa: CASSPGTDQETQYF; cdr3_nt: TGCGCCAGCAGTCCCGGGACAGACCAAGAGACCCAGTACTTC
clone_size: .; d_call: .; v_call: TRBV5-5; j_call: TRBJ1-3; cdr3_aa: CASSLEGNIGNTIYF; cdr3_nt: TGTGCCAGCAGCTTGGAGGGGAACATTGGAAACACCATATATTTT
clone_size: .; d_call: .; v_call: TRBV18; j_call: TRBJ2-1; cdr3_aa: CASSPTRGEYNEQFF; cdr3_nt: TGTGCCAGCTCACCCACCAGGGGCGAATACAATGAGCAGTTCTTC
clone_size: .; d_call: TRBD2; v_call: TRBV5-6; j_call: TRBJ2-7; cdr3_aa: CASSSRTSGSYEQYF; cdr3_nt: TGTGCCAGCAGCTCAAGGACTAGCGGGAGTTACGAGCAGTACTTC
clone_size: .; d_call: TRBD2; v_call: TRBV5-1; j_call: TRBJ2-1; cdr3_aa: CASSHIGLAGGSSYNEQFF; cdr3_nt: TGCGCCAGCAGCCATATCGGACTAGCGGGAGGGAGCTCCTACAATGAGCAGTTCTTC
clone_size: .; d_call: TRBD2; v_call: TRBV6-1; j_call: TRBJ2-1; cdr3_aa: CASSGGTAGAIYNEQFF; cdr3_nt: TGTGCCAGCAGTGGGGGCACAGCGGGGGCGATCTACAATGAGCAGTTCTTC
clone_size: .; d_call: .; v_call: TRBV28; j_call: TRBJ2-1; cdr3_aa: CASSLYNEQFF; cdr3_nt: TGTGCCAGCAGTCTCTACAATGAGCAGTTCTTC
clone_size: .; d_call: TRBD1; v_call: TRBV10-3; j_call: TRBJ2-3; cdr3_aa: CATGGVTDTQYF; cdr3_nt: TGTGCCACAGGGGGCGTCACAGATACGCAGTATTTT
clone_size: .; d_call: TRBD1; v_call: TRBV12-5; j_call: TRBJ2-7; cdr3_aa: CASGLGQGAYEQYF; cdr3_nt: TGTGCTAGTGGTTTGGGACAGGGGGCTTACGAGCAGTACTTC
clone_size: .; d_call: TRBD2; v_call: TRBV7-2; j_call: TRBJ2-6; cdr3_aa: CATRTSGLSGANVLTF; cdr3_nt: TGTGCCACCAGGACTAGCGGCCTCTCTGGGGCCAACGTCCTGACTTTC
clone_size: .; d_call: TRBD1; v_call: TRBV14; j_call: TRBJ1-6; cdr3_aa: CASSQDRDRYSPLHF; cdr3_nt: TGTGCCAGCAGCCAAGATCGGGACAGATATTCACCCCTCCACTTT
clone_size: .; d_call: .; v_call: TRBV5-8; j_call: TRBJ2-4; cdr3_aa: CASSLEGGTDRSPLYF; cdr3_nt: TGTGCCAGCAGCTTGGAAGGGGGGACAGACCGCTCGCCGTTGTACTTC
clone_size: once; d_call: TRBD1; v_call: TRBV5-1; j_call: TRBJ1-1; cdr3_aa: CASSLKQGANTEAFF; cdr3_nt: TGCGCCAGCAGCCTTAAACAGGGGGCGAACACTGAAGCTTTCTTT
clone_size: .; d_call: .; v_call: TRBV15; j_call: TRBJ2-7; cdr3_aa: CATSIEQVGEQYF; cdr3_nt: TGTGCCACCAGCATAGAGCAGGTCGGCGAGCAGTACTTC
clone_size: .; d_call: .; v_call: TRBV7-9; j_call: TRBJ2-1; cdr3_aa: CASSLGLVNEQFF; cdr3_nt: TGTGCCAGCAGCTTAGGACTCGTTAATGAGCAGTTCTTC
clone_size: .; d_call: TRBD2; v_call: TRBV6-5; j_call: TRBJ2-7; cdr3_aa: CASRARLADEQYF; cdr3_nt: TGTGCCAGCAGGGCCCGACTAGCGGACGAGCAGTACTTC
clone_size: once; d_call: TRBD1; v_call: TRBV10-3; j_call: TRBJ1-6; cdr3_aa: CAISEWDSSISPLHF; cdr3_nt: TGTGCCATCAGTGAGTGGGACAGCTCCATTTCACCCCTCCACTTT
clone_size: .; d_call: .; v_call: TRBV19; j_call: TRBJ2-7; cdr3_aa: CASSTVSGNEQYF; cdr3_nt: TGTGCCAGTAGTACGGTTTCCGGGAACGAGCAGTACTTC
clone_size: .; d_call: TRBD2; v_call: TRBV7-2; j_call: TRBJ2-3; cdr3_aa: CASSLASGRTDTQYF; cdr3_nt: TGTGCCAGCAGCCTAGCTAGCGGGAGGACAGATACGCAGTATTTT
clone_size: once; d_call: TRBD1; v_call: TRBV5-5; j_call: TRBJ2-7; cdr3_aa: CASSLAGTARTYEQYF; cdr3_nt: TGTGCCAGCAGCTTGGCCGGGACAGCCAGAACCTACGAGCAGTACTTC
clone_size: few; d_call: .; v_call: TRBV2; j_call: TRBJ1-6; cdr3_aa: CASSEDSSYNSPLHF; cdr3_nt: TGTGCCAGCAGTGAGGACAGCTCCTATAATTCACCCCTCCACTTT
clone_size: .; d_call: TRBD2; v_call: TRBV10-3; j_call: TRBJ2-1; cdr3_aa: CAISGRLADLYNEQFF; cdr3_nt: TGTGCCATCAGTGGTAGACTAGCGGACCTCTACAATGAGCAGTTCTTC
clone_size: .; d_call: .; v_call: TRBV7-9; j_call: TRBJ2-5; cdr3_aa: CASTRPTGTQYF; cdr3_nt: TGTGCCAGCACCCGCCCCACGGGGACCCAGTACTTC
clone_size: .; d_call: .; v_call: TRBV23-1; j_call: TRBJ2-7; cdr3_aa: CASSPGSGEQYF; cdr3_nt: TGCGCCAGCAGTCCCGGAAGCGGCGAGCAGTACTTC
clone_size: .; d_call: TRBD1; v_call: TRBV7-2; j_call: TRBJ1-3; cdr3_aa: CASSPRTGQSGNTIYF; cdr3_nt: TGTGCCAGCAGCCCCCGGACAGGGCAATCTGGAAACACCATATATTTT
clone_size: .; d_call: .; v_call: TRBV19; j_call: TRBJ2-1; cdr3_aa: CASGTLSSYNEQFF; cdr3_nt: TGTGCCAGTGGGACTCTCAGCTCCTACAATGAGCAGTTCTTC
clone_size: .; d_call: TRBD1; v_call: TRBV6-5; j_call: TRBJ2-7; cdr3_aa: CASSYRDRSPYEQYF; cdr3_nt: TGTGCCAGCAGTTACCGGGACAGGAGCCCCTACGAGCAGTACTTC
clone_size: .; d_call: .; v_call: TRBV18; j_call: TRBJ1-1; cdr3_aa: CASSPTQGNTEAFF; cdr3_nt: TGTGCCAGCTCACCCACACAGGGTAACACTGAAGCTTTCTTT
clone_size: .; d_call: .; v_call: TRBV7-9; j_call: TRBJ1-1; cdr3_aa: CASSLLGVGGEAFF; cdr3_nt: TGTGCCAGCAGCTTATTGGGGGTAGGAGGGGAAGCTTTCTTT
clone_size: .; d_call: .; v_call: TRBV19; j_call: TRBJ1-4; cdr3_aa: CASTPVRGANEKLFF; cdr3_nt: TGTGCCAGTACCCCGGTACGGGGTGCTAATGAAAAACTGTTTTTT
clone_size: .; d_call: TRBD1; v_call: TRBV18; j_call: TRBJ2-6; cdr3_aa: CASSPPPQGYSGANVLTF; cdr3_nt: TGTGCCAGCTCACCACCCCCACAGGGGTACTCTGGGGCCAACGTCCTGACTTTC
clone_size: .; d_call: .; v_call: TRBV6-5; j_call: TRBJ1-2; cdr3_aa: CASRSGAGDYGYTF; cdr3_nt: TGTGCCAGCAGGTCAGGGGCAGGGGACTATGGCTACACCTTC
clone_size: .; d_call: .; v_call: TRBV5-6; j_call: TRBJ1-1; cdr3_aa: CASSLGNRWDTEAFF; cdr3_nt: TGTGCCAGCAGCTTGGGCAACAGGTGGGACACTGAAGCTTTCTTT
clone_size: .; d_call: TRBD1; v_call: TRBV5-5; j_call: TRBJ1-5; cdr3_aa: CASSRSGTGGWQPQHF; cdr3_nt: TGTGCCAGCAGCCGGTCCGGGACAGGGGGCTGGCAGCCCCAGCATTTT
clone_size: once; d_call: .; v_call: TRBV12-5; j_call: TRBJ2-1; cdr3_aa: CASGYRRGNYNEQFF; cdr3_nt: TGTGCTAGTGGTTACCGAAGGGGGAATTACAATGAGCAGTTCTTC